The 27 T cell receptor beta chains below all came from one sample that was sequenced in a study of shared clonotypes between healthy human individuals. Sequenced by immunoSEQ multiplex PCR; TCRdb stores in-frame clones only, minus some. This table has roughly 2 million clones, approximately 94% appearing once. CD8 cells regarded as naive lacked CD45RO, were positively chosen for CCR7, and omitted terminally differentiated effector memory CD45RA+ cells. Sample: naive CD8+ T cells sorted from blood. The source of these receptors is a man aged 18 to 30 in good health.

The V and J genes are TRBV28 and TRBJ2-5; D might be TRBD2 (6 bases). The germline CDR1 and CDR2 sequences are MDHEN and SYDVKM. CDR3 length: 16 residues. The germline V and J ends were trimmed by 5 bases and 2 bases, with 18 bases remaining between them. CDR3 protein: CASSPPGLKLQETQYF. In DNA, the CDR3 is TGTGCCAGCAGTCCCCCGGGACTTAAATTACAAGAGACCCAGTACTTC.

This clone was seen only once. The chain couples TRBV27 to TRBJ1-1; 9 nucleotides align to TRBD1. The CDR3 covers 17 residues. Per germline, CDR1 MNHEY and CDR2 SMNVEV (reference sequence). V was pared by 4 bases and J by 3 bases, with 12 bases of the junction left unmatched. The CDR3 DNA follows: TGTGCCAGCAGTTCGCCCCGGACAGGGGCCGGGTACACTGAAGCTTTCTTT. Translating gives CASSSPRTGAGYTEAFF.

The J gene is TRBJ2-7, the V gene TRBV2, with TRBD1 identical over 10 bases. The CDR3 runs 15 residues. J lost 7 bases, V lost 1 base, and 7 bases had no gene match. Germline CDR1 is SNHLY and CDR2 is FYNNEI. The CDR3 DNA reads TGTGCCAGCAGTGAAGGACAGGGGGCGCTTGGGGAGCAGTACTTC. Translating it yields CASSEGQGALGEQYF.

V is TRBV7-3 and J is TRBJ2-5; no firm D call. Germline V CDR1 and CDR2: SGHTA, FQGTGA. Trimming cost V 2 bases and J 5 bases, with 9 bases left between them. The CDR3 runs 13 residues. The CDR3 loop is CASSLGPGETQYF. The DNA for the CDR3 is TGTGCCAGCAGCTTAGGTCCCGGGGAGACCCAGTACTTC.

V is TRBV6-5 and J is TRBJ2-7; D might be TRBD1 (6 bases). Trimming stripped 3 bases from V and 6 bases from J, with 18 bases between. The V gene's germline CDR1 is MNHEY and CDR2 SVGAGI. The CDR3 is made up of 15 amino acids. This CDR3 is CASSYSEGVSSEQYF. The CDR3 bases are TGTGCCAGCAGTTATTCCGAGGGGGTTTCCAGCGAGCAGTACTTC.

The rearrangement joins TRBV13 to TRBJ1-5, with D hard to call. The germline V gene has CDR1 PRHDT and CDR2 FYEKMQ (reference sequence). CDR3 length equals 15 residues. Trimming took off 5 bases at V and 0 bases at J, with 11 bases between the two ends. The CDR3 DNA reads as TGTGCCAGCAGCCTTGAATATGATAGCAATCAGCCCCAGCATTTT. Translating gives CASSLEYDSNQPQHF.

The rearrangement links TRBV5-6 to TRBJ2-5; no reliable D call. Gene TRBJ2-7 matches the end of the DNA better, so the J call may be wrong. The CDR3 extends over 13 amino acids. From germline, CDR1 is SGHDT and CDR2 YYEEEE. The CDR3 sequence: CASSKVSSYEQYF. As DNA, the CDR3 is TGTGCCAGCAGCAAGGTCAGCTCCTACGAGCAGTACTTC.

This CDR3 is CASSESGGGIYEQYF. The CDR3 region has the DNA TGTGCCAGCAGTGAAAGCGGCGGGGGGATCTACGAGCAGTACTTC. The chain couples TRBV2 to TRBJ2-7; 8 nucleotides match TRBD2. The V gene end was trimmed by 2 bases and the J gene end by 3 bases; junction bases not matched to a gene: 6. The CDR3 is 15 residues long. CDR1 is SNHLY and CDR2 is FYNNEI in the germline V gene.

CDR3 nucleotide sequence: TGTGCCTGGAGTCCCATAGACAGTTTACCTTTCTTT. It translates to CAWSPIDSLPFF. This chain joins TRBV30 and TRBJ1-1, with D perhaps matching TRBD1 (5 bases). This CDR3 region has 12 residues. Trimming removed 2 bases at V and 12 bases at J, with 16 bases between. Germline V gene lookup returns CDR1 GTSNPN and CDR2 SVGIG (reference sequence).

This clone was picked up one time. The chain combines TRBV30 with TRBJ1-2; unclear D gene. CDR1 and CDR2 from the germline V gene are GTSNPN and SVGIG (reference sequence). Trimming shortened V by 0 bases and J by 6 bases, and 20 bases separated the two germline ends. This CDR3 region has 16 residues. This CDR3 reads CAWSVVAYGLLNGYTF. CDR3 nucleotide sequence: TGTGCCTGGAGTGTTGTAGCGTATGGACTGCTTAATGGCTACACCTTC. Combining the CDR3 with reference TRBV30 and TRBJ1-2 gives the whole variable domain SQTIHQWPATLVQPVGSPLSLECTVEGTSNPNLYWYRQAAGRGLQLLFYSVGIGQISSEVPQNLSASRPQDRQFILSSKKLLLSDSGFYLCAWSVVAYGLLNGYTFGSGTRLTVV.

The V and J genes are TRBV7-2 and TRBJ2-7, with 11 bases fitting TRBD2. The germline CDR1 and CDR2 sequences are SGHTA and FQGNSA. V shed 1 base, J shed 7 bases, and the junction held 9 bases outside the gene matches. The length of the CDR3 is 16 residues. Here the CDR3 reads CASSLGGWLAGGEQYF. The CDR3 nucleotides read TGTGCCAGCAGCTTAGGAGGCTGGCTAGCGGGAGGTGAGCAGTACTTC.

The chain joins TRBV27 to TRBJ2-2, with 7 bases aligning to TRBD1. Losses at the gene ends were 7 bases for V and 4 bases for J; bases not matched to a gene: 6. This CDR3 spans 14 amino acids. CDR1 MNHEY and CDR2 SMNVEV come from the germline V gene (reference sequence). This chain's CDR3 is CASTETGSTGELFF. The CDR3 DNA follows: TGTGCCAGCACCGAGACAGGGTCCACCGGGGAGCTGTTTTTT.

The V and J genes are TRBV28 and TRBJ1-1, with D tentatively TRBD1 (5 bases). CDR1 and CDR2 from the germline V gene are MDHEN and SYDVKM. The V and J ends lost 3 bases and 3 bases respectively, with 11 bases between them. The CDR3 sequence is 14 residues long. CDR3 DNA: TGTGCCAGCAGTTTGGCAGGGCAGGACACTGAAGCTTTCTTT. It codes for CASSLAGQDTEAFF.

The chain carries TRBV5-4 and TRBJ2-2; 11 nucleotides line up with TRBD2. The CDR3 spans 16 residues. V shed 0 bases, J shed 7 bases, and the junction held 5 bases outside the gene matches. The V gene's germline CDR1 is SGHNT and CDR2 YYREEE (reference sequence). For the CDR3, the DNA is TGTGCCAGCAGCTTGGGACTAGCGGGATTGGACGGGGAGCTGTTTTTT. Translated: CASSLGLAGLDGELFF.

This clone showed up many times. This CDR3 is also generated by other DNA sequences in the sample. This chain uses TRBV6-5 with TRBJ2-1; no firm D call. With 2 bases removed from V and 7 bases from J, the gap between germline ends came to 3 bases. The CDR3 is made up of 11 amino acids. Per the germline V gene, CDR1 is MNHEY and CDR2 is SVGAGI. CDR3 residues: CASSYGNEQFF. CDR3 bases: TGTGCCAGCAGTTACGGGAATGAGCAGTTCTTC.

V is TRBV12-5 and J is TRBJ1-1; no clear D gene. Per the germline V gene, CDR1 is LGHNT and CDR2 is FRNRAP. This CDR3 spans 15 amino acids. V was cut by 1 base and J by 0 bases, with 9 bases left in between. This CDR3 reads CASGLGRAMNTEAFF. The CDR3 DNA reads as TGTGCTAGTGGTTTGGGTCGGGCCATGAACACTGAAGCTTTCTTT.

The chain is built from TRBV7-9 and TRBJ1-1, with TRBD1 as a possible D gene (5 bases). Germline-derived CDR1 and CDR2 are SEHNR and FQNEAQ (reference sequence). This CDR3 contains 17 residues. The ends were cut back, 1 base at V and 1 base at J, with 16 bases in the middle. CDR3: CASSLDDSNSENTEAFF. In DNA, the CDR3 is TGTGCCAGCAGCTTAGATGACAGCAACTCGGAGAACACTGAAGCTTTCTTT.

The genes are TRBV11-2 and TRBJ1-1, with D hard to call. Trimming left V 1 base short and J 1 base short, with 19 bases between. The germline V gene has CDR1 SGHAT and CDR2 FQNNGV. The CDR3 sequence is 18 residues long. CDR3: CASSLASPVLGGNTEAFF. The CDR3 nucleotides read TGTGCCAGCAGCTTAGCTTCACCTGTTTTGGGCGGGAACACTGAAGCTTTCTTT. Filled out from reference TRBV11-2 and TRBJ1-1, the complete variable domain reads EAGVAQSPRYKIIEKRQSVAFWCNPISGHATLYWYQQILGQGPKLLIQFQNNGVVDDSQLPKDRFSAERLKGVDSTLKIQPAKLEDSAVYLCASSLASPVLGGNTEAFFGQGTRLTVV.

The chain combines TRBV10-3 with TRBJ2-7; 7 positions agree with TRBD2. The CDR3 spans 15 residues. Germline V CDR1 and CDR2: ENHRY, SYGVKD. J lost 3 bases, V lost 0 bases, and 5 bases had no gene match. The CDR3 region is CAISESAGDYYEQYF. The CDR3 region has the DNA TGTGCCATCAGTGAGTCCGCGGGGGATTACTACGAGCAGTACTTC.

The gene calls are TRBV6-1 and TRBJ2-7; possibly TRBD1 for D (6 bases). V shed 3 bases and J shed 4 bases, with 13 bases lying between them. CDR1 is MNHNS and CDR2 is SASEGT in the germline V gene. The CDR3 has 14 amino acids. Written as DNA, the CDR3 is TGTGCCAGCAGTGAGGACAGCTCTCATTACGAGCAGTACTTC. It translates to CASSEDSSHYEQYF.

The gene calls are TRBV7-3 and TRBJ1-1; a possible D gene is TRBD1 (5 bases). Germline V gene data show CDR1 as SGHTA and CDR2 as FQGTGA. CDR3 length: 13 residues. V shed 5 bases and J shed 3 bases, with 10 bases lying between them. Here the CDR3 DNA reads TGTGCCAGCAGCCACTCAGGGCACACTGAAGCTTTCTTT. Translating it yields CASSHSGHTEAFF.

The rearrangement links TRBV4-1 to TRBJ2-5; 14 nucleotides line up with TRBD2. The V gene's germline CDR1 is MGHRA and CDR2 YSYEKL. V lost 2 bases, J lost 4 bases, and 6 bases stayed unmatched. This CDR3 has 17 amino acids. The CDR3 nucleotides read TGCGCCAGCAGCCAAAGGACTAGCGGGGGGTGGGGAGAGACCCAGTACTTC. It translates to CASSQRTSGGWGETQYF.

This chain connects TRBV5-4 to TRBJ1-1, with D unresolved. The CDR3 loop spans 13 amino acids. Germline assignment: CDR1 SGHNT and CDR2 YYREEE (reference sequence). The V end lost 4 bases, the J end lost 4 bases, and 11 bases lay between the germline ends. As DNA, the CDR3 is TGTGCCAGCAGCGAACCTTGGGGCACTGAAGCTTTCTTT. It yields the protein CASSEPWGTEAFF.

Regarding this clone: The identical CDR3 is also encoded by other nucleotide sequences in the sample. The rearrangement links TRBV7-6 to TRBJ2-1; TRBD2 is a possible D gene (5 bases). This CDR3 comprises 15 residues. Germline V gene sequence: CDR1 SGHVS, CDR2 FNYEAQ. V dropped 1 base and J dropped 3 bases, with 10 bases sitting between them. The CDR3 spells CASSLGGVGYNEQFF. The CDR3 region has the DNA TGTGCCAGCAGCTTAGGGGGAGTGGGCTACAATGAGCAGTTCTTC.

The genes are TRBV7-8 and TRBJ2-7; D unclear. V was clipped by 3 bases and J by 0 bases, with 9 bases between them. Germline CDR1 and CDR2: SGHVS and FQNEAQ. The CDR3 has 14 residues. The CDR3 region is CASSLGPASYEQYF. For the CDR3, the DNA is TGTGCCAGCAGCTTGGGTCCGGCCTCCTACGAGCAGTACTTC.

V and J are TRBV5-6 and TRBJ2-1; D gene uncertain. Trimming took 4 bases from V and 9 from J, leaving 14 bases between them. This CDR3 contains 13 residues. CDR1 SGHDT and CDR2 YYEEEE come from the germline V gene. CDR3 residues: CASSIGRGTEQFF. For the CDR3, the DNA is TGTGCCAGCAGCATAGGACGCGGCACTGAGCAGTTCTTC.

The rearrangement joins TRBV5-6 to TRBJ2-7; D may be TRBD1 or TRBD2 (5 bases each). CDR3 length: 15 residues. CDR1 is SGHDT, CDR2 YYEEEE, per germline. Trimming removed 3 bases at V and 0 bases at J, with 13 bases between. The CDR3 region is CASSSGDLSSYEQYF. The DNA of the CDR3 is TGTGCCAGCAGCTCCGGGGACCTTAGCTCCTACGAGCAGTACTTC.